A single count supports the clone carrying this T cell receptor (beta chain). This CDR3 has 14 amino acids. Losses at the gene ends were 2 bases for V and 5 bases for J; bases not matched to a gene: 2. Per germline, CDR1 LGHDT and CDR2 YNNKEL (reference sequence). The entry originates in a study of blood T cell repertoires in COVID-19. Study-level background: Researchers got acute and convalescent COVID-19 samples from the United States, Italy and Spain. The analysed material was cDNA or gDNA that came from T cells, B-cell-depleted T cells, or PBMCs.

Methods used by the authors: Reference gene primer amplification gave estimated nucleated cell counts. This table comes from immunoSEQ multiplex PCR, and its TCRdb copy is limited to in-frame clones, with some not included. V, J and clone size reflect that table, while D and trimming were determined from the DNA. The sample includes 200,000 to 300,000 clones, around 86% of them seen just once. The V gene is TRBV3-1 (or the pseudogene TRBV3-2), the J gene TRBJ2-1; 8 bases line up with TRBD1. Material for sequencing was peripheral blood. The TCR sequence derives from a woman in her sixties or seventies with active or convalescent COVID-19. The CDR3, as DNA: TGTGCCAGCAGCCAAAGGACAGGGAACAATGAGCAGTTCTTC. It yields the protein CASSQRTGNNEQFF.